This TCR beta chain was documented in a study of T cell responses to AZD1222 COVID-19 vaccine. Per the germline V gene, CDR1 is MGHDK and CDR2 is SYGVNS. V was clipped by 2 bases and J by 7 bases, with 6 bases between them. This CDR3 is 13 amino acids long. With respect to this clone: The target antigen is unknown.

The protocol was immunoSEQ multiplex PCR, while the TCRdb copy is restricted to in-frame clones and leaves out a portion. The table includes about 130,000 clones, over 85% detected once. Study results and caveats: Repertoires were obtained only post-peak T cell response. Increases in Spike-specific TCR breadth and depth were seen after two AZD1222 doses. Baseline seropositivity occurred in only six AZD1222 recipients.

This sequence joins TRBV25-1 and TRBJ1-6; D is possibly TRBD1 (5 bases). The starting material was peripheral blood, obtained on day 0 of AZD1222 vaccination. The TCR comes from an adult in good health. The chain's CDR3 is CASSEGANSPLHF. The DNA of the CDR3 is TGTGCCAGCAGTGAAGGGGCCAATTCACCCCTCCACTTT.